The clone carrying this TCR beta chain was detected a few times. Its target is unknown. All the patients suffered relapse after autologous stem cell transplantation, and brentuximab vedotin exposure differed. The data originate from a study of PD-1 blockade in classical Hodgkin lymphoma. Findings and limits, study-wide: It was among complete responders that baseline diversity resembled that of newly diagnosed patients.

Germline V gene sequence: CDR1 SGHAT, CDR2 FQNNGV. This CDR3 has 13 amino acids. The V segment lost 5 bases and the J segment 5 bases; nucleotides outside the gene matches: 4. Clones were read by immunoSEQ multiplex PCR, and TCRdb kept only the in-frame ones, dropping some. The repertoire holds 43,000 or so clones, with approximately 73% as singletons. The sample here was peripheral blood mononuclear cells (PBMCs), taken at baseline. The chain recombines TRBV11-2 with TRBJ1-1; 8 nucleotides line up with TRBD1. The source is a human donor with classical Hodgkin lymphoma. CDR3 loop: CASSPRTGTEAFF. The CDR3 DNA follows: TGTGCCAGCAGCCCAAGGACAGGGACTGAAGCTTTCTTT.